This T cell receptor (beta chain) was recorded in a study of control samples from healthy donors and cancer patients (dated by TCRdb to 2018 to 2021). The method behind the library was the immunoSEQ multiplex PCR assay. TCRdb's version of the immuneACCESS table is confined to in-frame rearrangements and falls short of the full clone set. An unresolved V gene accounts for under half of the shortfall where checked; the remainder is of unknown origin. In all, the sample holds 130,000 or so clones, and about 90% of those were seen once. Of the sample, over 6% falls within the top ten clones. Concerning this clone: Its antigen has not been determined. Within one base of it there is no much larger clone, and no base qualities were kept.

The V and J ends are trimmed by 4 bases and 3 bases, leaving 9 bases between them. The germline V gene (reference sequence) sets CDR1 to LNHNV and CDR2 to YYDKDF. From the cysteine up to the phenylalanine, the CDR3 has a length of 13 residues. Just the 39-base CDR3 DNA is kept, in frame starting at base 1. Sequenced material: blood. The sequence came from a man in his late teens or twenties in good health. Here the chain combines TRBV15 and TRBJ1-1; the D gene remains uncertain. The nucleotides are TGTGCCACCAGCATGGAGGGTTACACTGAAGCTTTCTTT. This sequence encodes CATSMEGYTEAFF.